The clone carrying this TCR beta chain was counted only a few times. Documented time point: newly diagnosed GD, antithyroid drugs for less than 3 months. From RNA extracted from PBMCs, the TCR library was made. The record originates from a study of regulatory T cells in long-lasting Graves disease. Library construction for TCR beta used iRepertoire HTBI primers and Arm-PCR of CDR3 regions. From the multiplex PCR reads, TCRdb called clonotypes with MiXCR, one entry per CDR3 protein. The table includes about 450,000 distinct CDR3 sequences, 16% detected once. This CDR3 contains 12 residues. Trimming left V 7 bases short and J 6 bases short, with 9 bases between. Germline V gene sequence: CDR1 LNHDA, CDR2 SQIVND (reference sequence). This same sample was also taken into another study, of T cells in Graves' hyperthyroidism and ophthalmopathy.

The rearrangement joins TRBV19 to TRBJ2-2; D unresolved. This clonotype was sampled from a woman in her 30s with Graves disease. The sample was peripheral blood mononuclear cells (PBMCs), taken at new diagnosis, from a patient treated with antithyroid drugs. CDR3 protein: CASTWGSGELFF. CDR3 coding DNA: TGTGCCAGTACGTGGGGTTCCGGGGAGCTGTTTTTT.